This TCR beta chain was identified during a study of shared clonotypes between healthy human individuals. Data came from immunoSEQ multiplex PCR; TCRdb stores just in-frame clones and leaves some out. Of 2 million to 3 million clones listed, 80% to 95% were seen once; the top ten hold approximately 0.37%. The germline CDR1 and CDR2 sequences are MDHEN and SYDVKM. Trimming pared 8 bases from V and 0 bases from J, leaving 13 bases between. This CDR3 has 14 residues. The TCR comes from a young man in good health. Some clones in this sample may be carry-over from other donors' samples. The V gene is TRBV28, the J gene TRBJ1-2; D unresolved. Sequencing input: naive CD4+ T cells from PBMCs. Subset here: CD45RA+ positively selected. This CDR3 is CASSNVPSNYGYTF. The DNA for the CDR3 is TGTGCCAGCTCCAATGTACCCTCTAACTATGGCTACACCTTC.